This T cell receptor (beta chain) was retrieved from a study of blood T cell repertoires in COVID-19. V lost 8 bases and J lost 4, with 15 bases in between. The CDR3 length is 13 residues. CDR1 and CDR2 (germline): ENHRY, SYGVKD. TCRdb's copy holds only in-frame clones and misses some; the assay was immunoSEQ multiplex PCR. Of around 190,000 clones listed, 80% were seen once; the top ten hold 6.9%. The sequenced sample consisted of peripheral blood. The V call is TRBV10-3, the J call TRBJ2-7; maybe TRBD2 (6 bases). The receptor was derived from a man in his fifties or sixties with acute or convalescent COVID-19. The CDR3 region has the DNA TGTGCCATCCTCCCACGGGAGAGATACGAGCAGTACTTC. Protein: CAILPRERYEQYF.